One sample yielded the 24 T cell receptor beta chains listed below, sequenced in a study of cytomegalovirus exposure and HLA in healthy donors. PCR involved 60 Vbeta and 13 Jbeta primers. The repertoire was sequenced with immunoSEQ multiplex PCR; TCRdb's copy has only in-frame clones and lacks some. The sample shows 150,000 to 200,000 clones, just under 80% of them seen only once. The sequenced material came from PBMCs. These receptors were obtained from a female donor in good health and CMV-seronegative.

Concerning this clone: The junction shows a germline mismatch at one end, possibly a read error. This chain joins TRBV7-9 and TRBJ1-1; TRBD1 matches at 8 bases. The V gene's germline CDR1 is SEHNR and CDR2 FQNEAQ (reference sequence). This CDR3 has 15 residues. The CDR3: CSSSSRQGPNTEAFF. For the CDR3, the DNA is TGTTCCAGCAGCTCGAGACAGGGGCCGAACACTGAAGCTTTCTTT. Variable domain in full (rest from reference TRBV7-9 and TRBJ1-1): DTGVSQNPRHKITKRGQNVTFRCDPISEHNRLYWYRQTLGQGPEFLTYFQNEAQLEKSRLLSDRFSAERPKGSFSTLEIQRTEQGDSAMYLCSSSSRQGPNTEAFFGQGTRLTVV.

V gene TRBV5-1 combines with J gene TRBJ1-1; the match to TRBD1 covers 7 bases. V gave up 1 base and J gave up 6 bases; unmatched junction bases: 9. This CDR3 has 15 amino acids. CDR1 and CDR2 from the germline V gene are SGHRS and YFSETQ. As DNA, the CDR3 is TGCGCCAGCAGCTTGTCACACACAACAGGGGCTGAAGCTTTCTTT. Translation gives CASSLSHTTGAEAFF. The variable domain in full, with the rest retrieved from reference TRBV5-1 and TRBJ1-1, is KAGVTQTPRYLIKTRGQQVTLSCSPISGHRSVSWYQQTPGQGLQFLFEYFSETQRNKGNFPGRFSGRQFSNSRSEMNVSTLELGDSALYLCASSLSHTTGAEAFFGQGTRLTVV.

The chain links TRBV18 to TRBJ1-1, with D unclear. Trimming shortened V by 3 bases and J by 3 bases, and 8 bases separated the two germline ends. CDR3 size: 13 residues. The germline V gene has CDR1 KGHSH and CDR2 LQKENI. The chain's CDR3 is CASSPSGYTEAFF. DNA for the CDR3: TGTGCCAGCTCACCCTCAGGTTACACTGAAGCTTTCTTT.

V gene TRBV5-6 combines with J gene TRBJ2-1, with D unresolved. Germline CDR1 SGHDT, CDR2 YYEEEE. This CDR3 spans 13 amino acids. Trimming removed 0 bases at V and 12 bases at J, with 13 bases between. The CDR3 bases are TGTGCCAGCAGCTTGGGCGAGAGGTTGCGGCAGTTCTTC. This sequence encodes CASSLGERLRQFF.

The gene calls are TRBV4-3 and TRBJ2-7; a weak D match, TRBD2 (6 bases). The V gene's germline CDR1 is LGHNA and CDR2 YSLEER. The CDR3 is 15 amino acids. V lost 1 base and J 6 bases, leaving 16 bases between the germline ends. The CDR3 protein is CASSQVRDPGSEQYF. CDR3 coding DNA: TGCGCCAGCAGCCAAGTTAGGGACCCCGGGAGCGAGCAGTACTTC.

The chain employs TRBV5-4 and TRBJ2-7, with 8 bases fitting TRBD1. V dropped 4 bases and J dropped 1; count of bases not matched to a gene: 7. Germline CDR1 SGHNT, CDR2 YYREEE (reference sequence). CDR3 length equals 15 residues. The CDR3 nucleotides are TGTGCCAGCAGCAGGACAGGGATAGTTTCCTACGAGCAGTACTTC. Translating it yields CASSRTGIVSYEQYF.

This CDR3 reads CASSLAGDFGEAFF. The CDR3 nucleotides are TGTGCCAGCAGTCTCGCTGGCGACTTTGGTGAAGCTTTCTTT. The rearrangement joins TRBV27 to TRBJ1-1, with D uncertain. The CDR3 contains 14 residues. V gave up 5 bases and J gave up 7 bases, with 17 bases separating them. Germline lookup yields CDR1 MNHEY and CDR2 SMNVEV (reference sequence).

This clone has a handful of counts. The V call is TRBV27, the J call TRBJ2-7, with 13 bases aligning to TRBD2. Germline assignment: CDR1 MNHEY and CDR2 SMNVEV (reference sequence). With 8 bases clipped from V and 3 bases from J, the junction kept 7 bases outside the gene matches. The CDR3 contains 15 residues. Here the CDR3 reads CASGLAGAFIYEQYF. CDR3 nucleotide sequence: TGTGCCAGCGGACTAGCGGGAGCCTTCATCTACGAGCAGTACTTC.

V and J are TRBV7-9 and TRBJ2-5, with a weak D call TRBD1 (5 bases). V lost 5 bases and J 1 base, leaving 11 bases between the germline ends. This CDR3 is built from 14 residues. Looked up from germline, CDR1 is SEHNR and CDR2 is FQNEAQ (reference sequence). DNA for the CDR3: TGTGCCAGCAGCCAAGACAGAACCCAAGAGACCCAGTACTTC. This translates into CASSQDRTQETQYF.

This chain uses TRBV7-9 with TRBJ2-7, with 8 bases that match TRBD1. CDR1 and CDR2 from the germline V gene are SEHNR and FQNEAQ (reference sequence). V shed 7 bases, J shed 6 bases, and the junction held 17 bases outside the gene matches. There are 16 residues in the CDR3. The DNA for the CDR3 is TGTGCCAGCACCCCCAAGTCCCAGGGGGCTGGGGGCGAGCAGTACTTC. Protein: CASTPKSQGAGGEQYF. The full variable domain, in which reference TRBV7-9 and TRBJ2-7 provide the parts outside the CDR3, is DTGVSQNPRHKITKRGQNVTFRCDPISEHNRLYWYRQTLGQGPEFLTYFQNEAQLEKSRLLSDRFSAERPKGSFSTLEIQRTEQGDSAMYLCASTPKSQGAGGEQYFGPGTRLTVT.

The chain is built from TRBV5-1 and TRBJ1-1; D gene ambiguous. There are 14 residues in the CDR3. Germline loops: CDR1 SGHRS, CDR2 YFSETQ. Trimming pared 4 bases from V and 1 base from J, leaving 11 bases between. The CDR3 coding sequence is TGCGCCAGCAGCCCCCGTGGAGCGAACACTGAAGCTTTCTTT. It is translated as CASSPRGANTEAFF.

This clone was observed a handful of times. The gene calls are TRBV5-6 and TRBJ2-7; TRBD2 aligns across 9 bases. V lost 4 bases and J lost 2; bases outside the gene matches: 7. The CDR3 consists of 15 residues. Germline V gene data show CDR1 as SGHDT and CDR2 as YYEEEE. CDR3 sequence reads: CASSSLAGSPYEQYF. As DNA, the CDR3 is TGTGCCAGCAGCAGTCTAGCGGGATCCCCCTACGAGCAGTACTTC.

The V call is TRBV2, the J call TRBJ1-1; no clear D. The CDR3 has 13 amino acids. Germline V CDR1 and CDR2: SNHLY, FYNNEI. The ends were cut back, 6 bases at V and 0 bases at J, with 8 bases in the middle. In DNA, the CDR3 is TGTGCCAGCAGAGCAGGCTTGAACACTGAAGCTTTCTTT. Its translation is CASRAGLNTEAFF. Combining the CDR3 with reference TRBV2 and TRBJ1-1 gives the whole variable domain EPEVTQTPSHQVTQMGQEVILRCVPISNHLYFYWYRQILGQKVEFLVSFYNNEISEKSEIFDDQFSVERPDGSNFTLKIRSTKLEDSAMYFCASRAGLNTEAFFGQGTRLTVV.

The chain joins TRBV14 to TRBJ2-1, with TRBD1 matching 7 bases. CDR3 size: 15 residues. The V gene end was trimmed by 1 base and the J gene end by 3 bases; junction bases not matched to a gene: 3. Germline V gene lookup returns CDR1 SGHDN and CDR2 FVKESK. The CDR3 bases are TGTGCCAGCAGCCAAGCTGCAGGGGGCTACAATGAGCAGTTCTTC. Its translation: CASSQAAGGYNEQFF.

This clone was detected only once. This chain connects TRBV7-6 to TRBJ2-5; 8 nucleotides agree with TRBD2. The J call could be wrong; TRBJ2-7 is a better fit for the DNA end. Per germline, CDR1 SGHVS and CDR2 FNYEAQ. The CDR3 length is 16 residues. CDR3 loop: CASSLDARSGRHEQYF. The CDR3 DNA reads TGTGCCAGCAGCTTAGACGCACGGAGCGGGAGACACGAGCAGTACTTC.

V gene TRBV2 combines with J gene TRBJ1-5; the D gene is possibly TRBD1 (6 bases). CDR3 length: 16 residues. CDR1 is SNHLY and CDR2 is FYNNEI in the germline V gene. V dropped 1 base and J dropped 9 bases, with 19 bases sitting between them. CDR3 nucleotide sequence: TGTGCCAGCAGTGAAGTTGGGCAGGGGCAGGTTCGGCCCCAGCATTTT. It is translated as CASSEVGQGQVRPQHF.

The chain combines TRBV30 with TRBJ1-4; TRBD1 matches at 7 bases. The germline V gene has CDR1 GTSNPN and CDR2 SVGIG (reference sequence). The CDR3 totals 13 residues. The CDR3 sequence: CAQKGTANEKLFF. The CDR3 DNA is TGTGCACAAAAGGGGACAGCGAATGAAAAACTGTTTTTT.

J is TRBJ2-7 and V is TRBV5-4, with 7 nucleotides matching TRBD2. There are 14 residues in the CDR3. In germline, CDR1 is SGHNT, CDR2 YYREEE (reference sequence). V dropped 0 bases and J dropped 5; count of bases not matched to a gene: 5. The CDR3 region has the DNA TGTGCCAGCAGCTTGGTGGCGACTAGCAACGAGCAGTACTTC. As protein: CASSLVATSNEQYF.

This rearrangement joins TRBV30 to TRBJ1-5, with 7 nucleotides matching TRBD1. CDR3 length: 14 amino acids. In germline, CDR1 is GTSNPN, CDR2 SVGIG (reference sequence). Trimming removed 5 bases from V and 9 bases from J; junction bases left unmatched: 13. The CDR3 protein is CAWGDRSGHGPQHF. CDR3 DNA: TGTGCCTGGGGGGACAGATCTGGCCATGGGCCCCAGCATTTT.

V usage is TRBV6-6 and J usage is TRBJ2-7; the D is unclear. Germline V lookup: CDR1 MNHNY, CDR2 SVGAGI (reference sequence). This CDR3 region has 12 residues. Deletions cut 5 bases from V and 0 bases from J, with 5 bases between. The CDR3 loop is CASSPYSYEQYF. CDR3 sequence (DNA): TGTGCCAGCAGTCCCTACTCCTACGAGCAGTACTTC.

V is TRBV5-1 and J is TRBJ2-7, with 10 bases fitting TRBD1. The CDR3 loop spans 14 amino acids. CDR1 and CDR2 (germline): SGHRS, YFSETQ. V lost 4 bases to trimming and J lost 3 bases; unmatched junction nucleotides: 4. CDR3 nucleotides: TGCGCCAGCAGCCTGCGGACAGGGGGCTACGAGCAGTACTTC. It encodes CASSLRTGGYEQYF. Filled out from reference TRBV5-1 and TRBJ2-7, the complete variable domain reads KAGVTQTPRYLIKTRGQQVTLSCSPISGHRSVSWYQQTPGQGLQFLFEYFSETQRNKGNFPGRFSGRQFSNSRSEMNVSTLELGDSALYLCASSLRTGGYEQYFGPGTRLTVT.

The CDR3 spells CASNPGQGLADTQYF. The CDR3 nucleotides read TGTGCCAGCAACCCGGGACAGGGGTTGGCAGATACGCAGTATTTT. The rearrangement links TRBV2 to TRBJ2-3; TRBD1 aligns across 10 bases. CDR3 length equals 15 residues. Trimming at V came to 7 bases and at J to 4 bases, leaving 8 bases not matched to a gene. The germline gives CDR1 SNHLY, CDR2 FYNNEI.

This clone has just a few counts. The chain links TRBV6-1 to TRBJ1-5; D gene uncertain. This CDR3 is 18 amino acids long. CDR1 is MNHNS, CDR2 SASEGT, per germline. The ends were cut back, 3 bases at V and 3 bases at J, with 21 bases in the middle. The CDR3 loop is CASSDDIGGVNANQPQHF. In nucleotides, the CDR3 is TGTGCCAGCAGTGATGACATAGGCGGGGTAAATGCCAATCAGCCCCAGCATTTT.

The chain is built from TRBV18 and TRBJ1-6; possibly TRBD1 for D (5 bases). This CDR3 is built from 14 residues. The germline gives CDR1 KGHSH, CDR2 LQKENI. Trimming took 4 bases from V and 8 from J, leaving 12 bases between them. The CDR3 loop reads CASSLFGGDSPLHF. The CDR3 nucleotides are TGTGCCAGCTCACTCTTCGGGGGGGATTCACCCCTCCACTTT.